This TCR beta chain was found in a study of immune evolution from preneoplasia to lung adenocarcinoma. Each case's diagnosis was confirmed by two pathologists on H&E. This CDR3 contains 13 residues. Germline CDR1 and CDR2: SSHAT and FNYEAQ (reference sequence). Details on this clone: Compared with germline, one end of the junction differs, possibly owing to a read error.

Measured with immunoSEQ multiplex PCR; TCRdb has only the in-frame clones, and not every one. Among 8,000 to 8,500 clones listed, about four fifths were seen once. The chain employs TRBV7-7 and TRBJ2-1; 8 bases align to TRBD2. The clonotype comes from a person aged 50-70 years with lung adenocarcinoma. The material sequenced was FFPE invasive lung adenocarcinoma tissue. The CDR3, as DNA: TGTGCTAGCAGCACCGGACTAGCTAATGAGCAGTTCTTC. As protein: CASSTGLANEQFF.